The 21 T cell receptor beta chains below come from one sample, sequenced in a study of beta chain features in type 1 diabetes. Study-wide results and limits: All four CD4+ subsets of Type 1 diabetes patients contained TCRB CDR3s that were moderately but significantly shorter.

No antigen is known for these receptors. Expressed TCRB transcripts were sequenced because the entire RNA isolate underwent reverse transcription. Measured with immunoSEQ multiplex PCR; TCRdb has only the in-frame clones, and not every one. The table has about 47,000 clones, roughly 48% seen once. Input material: stem cell memory CD4+ T cells from blood. These receptors all come from a man aged 25 to 45 with type 1 diabetes.

V and J are TRBV9 and TRBJ2-2, with a weak D call TRBD2 (6 bases). The CDR3 is made up of 15 amino acids. Germline V CDR1 and CDR2: SGDLS, YYNGEE. V dropped 3 bases and J dropped 4 bases, with 13 bases sitting between them. The DNA for the CDR3 is TGTGCCAGCAGCGGGGGGGTAGTGGTCACCGGGGAGCTGTTTTTT. This gives the protein CASSGGVVVTGELFF.

J is TRBJ2-1 and V is TRBV5-1, with 10 bases matching TRBD2. CDR1 is SGHRS and CDR2 is YFSETQ in the germline V gene. The CDR3 sequence is 18 residues long. Losses at the gene ends were 0 bases for V and 2 bases for J; bases not matched to a gene: 8. As DNA, the CDR3 is TGCGCCAGCAGCTTGGGGTTGTCTAGCGGGAGAACCTACAATGAGCAGTTCTTC. Its translation: CASSLGLSSGRTYNEQFF.

The gene calls are TRBV6-5 and TRBJ2-2; tentative D call: TRBD2 (5 bases). Trimming took 7 bases from V and 6 from J, leaving 9 bases between them. CDR3 length: 12 residues. Germline V gene lookup returns CDR1 MNHEY and CDR2 SVGAGI. The CDR3, as DNA: TGTGCCAGCACCGACGGGGCCGGGGAGCTGTTTTTT. Amino acid sequence: CASTDGAGELFF.

The V gene is TRBV6-1, the J gene TRBJ2-3, with 7 bases aligning to TRBD2. J lost 4 bases, V lost 4 bases, and 2 bases had no gene match. CDR1 and CDR2 (germline): MNHNS, SASEGT. The CDR3 has 13 amino acids. Here the CDR3 DNA reads TGTGCCAGCAGTGGCCGGGGGGCAGATACGCAGTATTTT. This gives the protein CASSGRGADTQYF.

This sequence joins TRBV7-2 and TRBJ1-4, with no clear D. There are 15 residues in the CDR3. Trimming shortened V by 5 bases and J by 10 bases, and 20 bases separated the two germline ends. Germline-derived CDR1 and CDR2 are SGHTA and FQGNSA. The CDR3 DNA is TGTGCCAGCAGCCACCCCCGCGGAGGGCTGGGAAAACTGTTTTTT. This encodes CASSHPRGGLGKLFF.

This clone turned up a few times. The chain employs TRBV5-1 and TRBJ2-7, with 9 bases that match TRBD2. The CDR3 extends over 15 amino acids. Germline-derived CDR1 and CDR2 are SGHRS and YFSETQ. V lost 1 base, J lost 0 bases, and 2 bases stayed unmatched. CDR3 in DNA: TGCGCCAGCAGCTTGATAGCGGGGGCCTCCTACGAGCAGTACTTC. Protein: CASSLIAGASYEQYF.

The chain has TRBV18 and TRBJ1-2, with 9 positions matching TRBD1. Germline-derived CDR1 and CDR2 are KGHSH and LQKENI. The CDR3 loop spans 14 amino acids. Trimming took 2 bases from V and 2 from J; bases not matched to a gene: 0. As DNA, the CDR3 is TGTGCCAGCTCACCAACAGGGGGCAACTATGGCTACACCTTC. It encodes CASSPTGGNYGYTF.

The chain couples TRBV7-2 to TRBJ1-2, with TRBD1 as a possible D gene (5 bases). This CDR3 region has 13 residues. From germline, CDR1 is SGHTA and CDR2 FQGNSA. V lost 4 bases and J 3 bases, leaving 9 bases between the germline ends. Here the CDR3 DNA reads TGTGCCAGCAGCTCAGGGTTTCACTATGGCTACACCTTC. Protein: CASSSGFHYGYTF.

The chain is built from TRBV6-1 and TRBJ2-7; 10 nucleotides line up with TRBD1. Germline assignment: CDR1 MNHNS and CDR2 SASEGT. CDR3 length equals 14 residues. The V gene end was trimmed by 2 bases and the J gene end by 5 bases; junction bases not matched to a gene: 3. The CDR3: CASSERDRGHEQYF. Here the CDR3 DNA reads TGTGCCAGCAGTGAAAGGGACAGGGGACACGAGCAGTACTTC.

V gene TRBV28 combines with J gene TRBJ2-7; D is possibly TRBD1 (5 bases). The germline CDR1 and CDR2 sequences are MDHEN and SYDVKM. The CDR3 consists of 14 residues. V was clipped by 3 bases and J by 3 bases, with 12 bases between them. DNA of the CDR3: TGTGCCAGCAGTTTTCAGGGTGTCGGCTACGAGCAGTACTTC. Its translation: CASSFQGVGYEQYF.

The table lists this clone with a few counts. The J gene is TRBJ2-6, the V gene TRBV5-4; 8 nucleotides line up with TRBD2. J gave up 4 bases and V 5 bases, and 14 bases lay outside the gene matches. The CDR3 spans 18 residues. Germline V gene sequence: CDR1 SGHNT, CDR2 YYREEE (reference sequence). The CDR3 protein is CASSPQAVAGPGANVLTF. Here the CDR3 DNA reads TGTGCCAGCAGTCCTCAAGCGGTAGCGGGACCGGGGGCCAACGTCCTGACTTTC. The complete variable domain, with remaining parts taken from reference TRBV5-4 and TRBJ2-6, reads ETGVTQSPTHLIKTRGQQVTLRCSSQSGHNTVSWYQQALGQGPQFIFQYYREEENGRGNFPPRFSGLQFPNYSSELNVNALELDDSALYLCASSPQAVAGPGANVLTFGAGSRLTVL.

This chain uses TRBV10-3 with TRBJ2-1; possibly TRBD2 for D (5 bases). Germline V gene lookup returns CDR1 ENHRY and CDR2 SYGVKD. CDR3 size: 12 residues. Trimming took 6 bases from V and 5 from J, leaving 8 bases between them. The CDR3 DNA reads as TGTGCCATCAGATCGGGGAACAATGAGCAGTTCTTC. This gives the protein CAIRSGNNEQFF.

This sequence joins TRBV11-2 and TRBJ2-1; 8 bases line up with TRBD2. There are 17 residues in the CDR3. V was clipped by 6 bases and J by 0 bases; unmatched bases: 10. Germline loops: CDR1 SGHAT, CDR2 FQNNGV. DNA of the CDR3: TGTGCCAGCAGACCAGTCCGGGGGGGGAGCTCCTACAATGAGCAGTTCTTC. Its protein is CASRPVRGGSSYNEQFF.

This rearrangement joins TRBV7-3 to TRBJ2-1, with D tentatively TRBD2 (6 bases). Deletions cut 5 bases from V and 4 bases from J, with 15 bases between. The V gene's germline CDR1 is SGHTA and CDR2 FQGTGA. There are 15 residues in the CDR3. CDR3 sequence: CASSLSREGYNEQFF. CDR3 nucleotides: TGTGCCAGCAGCCTCTCGCGGGAAGGTTACAATGAGCAGTTCTTC.

There are a few counts of this clone. The rearrangement uses TRBV30 and TRBJ2-4; maybe TRBD2 (6 bases). The germline V gene encodes CDR1 GTSNPN and CDR2 SVGIG (reference sequence). The CDR3 runs to 12 residues. V lost 3 bases, J lost 13 bases, and 16 bases lay in between. CDR3: CAWSARDFKQYF. The CDR3 region has the DNA TGTGCCTGGAGCGCGAGGGACTTTAAGCAGTACTTC.

The V and J genes are TRBV6-5 and TRBJ1-2; TRBD1 matches 7 bases. This CDR3 has 14 amino acids. In germline, CDR1 is MNHEY, CDR2 SVGAGI. Trimming took 5 bases from V and 4 from J; bases not matched to a gene: 7. The CDR3, as DNA: TGTGCCAGCAGTCCGACAGGGTGGGGCTATGGCTACACCTTC. Translating gives CASSPTGWGYGYTF.

This clone was recorded a few times. The V gene is TRBV19, the J gene TRBJ2-2; no clear D. This CDR3 region has 13 residues. V was shortened by 6 bases and J by 3 bases, with 8 bases between the two germline ends. Germline CDR1 LNHDA, CDR2 SQIVND (reference sequence). The CDR3 spells CASSSRDTGELFF. The CDR3 DNA reads TGTGCCAGTAGCTCCCGAGACACCGGGGAGCTGTTTTTT.

The chain carries TRBV28 and TRBJ1-3; D is undetermined. Germline V CDR1 and CDR2: MDHEN, SYDVKM. The CDR3 runs 12 residues. Deletions cut 5 bases from V and 6 bases from J, with 8 bases between. CDR3 in amino acids: CASSTVENTIYF. The DNA of the CDR3 is TGTGCCAGCAGTACAGTAGAAAACACCATATATTTT. The full variable domain, rest sourced from reference TRBV28 and TRBJ1-3, is DVKVTQSSRYLVKRTGEKVFLECVQDMDHENMFWYRQDPGLGLRLIYFSYDVKMKEKGDIPEGYSVSREKKERFSLILESASTNQTSMYLCASSTVENTIYFGEGSWLTVV.

This clone was observed a few times. V is TRBV30 and J is TRBJ1-5; 8 positions agree with TRBD1. This CDR3 spans 15 amino acids. Germline CDR1 reads GTSNPN; CDR2 reads SVGIG (reference sequence). The V gene end was trimmed by 3 bases and the J gene end by 4 bases; junction bases not matched to a gene: 8. Here the CDR3 DNA reads TGTGCCTGGAGCGGACAGGGTTCAGGGAATCAGCCCCAGCATTTT. Residues: CAWSGQGSGNQPQHF.

The chain combines TRBV7-9 with TRBJ2-1, with 9 bases identical to TRBD1. Germline-derived CDR1 and CDR2 are SEHNR and FQNEAQ (reference sequence). The CDR3 sequence is 18 residues long. V shed 1 base, J shed 5 bases, and the junction held 12 bases outside the gene matches. This chain's CDR3 is CASSLGQGGSLKNNEQFF. The CDR3 nucleotides read TGTGCCAGCAGCTTAGGACAGGGGGGATCGTTGAAAAACAATGAGCAGTTCTTC.

This clone was observed a handful of times. The V gene is TRBV9, the J gene TRBJ2-5, with TRBD2 identical over 9 bases. The J call may be in error: the DNA end matches TRBJ2-7 better. CDR1 is SGDLS and CDR2 is YYNGEE in the germline V gene. There are 17 residues in the CDR3. CDR3 residues: CARGPAGGLHNSYEQYF. The CDR3 nucleotides are TGTGCCCGAGGACCAGCGGGGGGCCTTCATAACTCCTACGAGCAGTACTTC.